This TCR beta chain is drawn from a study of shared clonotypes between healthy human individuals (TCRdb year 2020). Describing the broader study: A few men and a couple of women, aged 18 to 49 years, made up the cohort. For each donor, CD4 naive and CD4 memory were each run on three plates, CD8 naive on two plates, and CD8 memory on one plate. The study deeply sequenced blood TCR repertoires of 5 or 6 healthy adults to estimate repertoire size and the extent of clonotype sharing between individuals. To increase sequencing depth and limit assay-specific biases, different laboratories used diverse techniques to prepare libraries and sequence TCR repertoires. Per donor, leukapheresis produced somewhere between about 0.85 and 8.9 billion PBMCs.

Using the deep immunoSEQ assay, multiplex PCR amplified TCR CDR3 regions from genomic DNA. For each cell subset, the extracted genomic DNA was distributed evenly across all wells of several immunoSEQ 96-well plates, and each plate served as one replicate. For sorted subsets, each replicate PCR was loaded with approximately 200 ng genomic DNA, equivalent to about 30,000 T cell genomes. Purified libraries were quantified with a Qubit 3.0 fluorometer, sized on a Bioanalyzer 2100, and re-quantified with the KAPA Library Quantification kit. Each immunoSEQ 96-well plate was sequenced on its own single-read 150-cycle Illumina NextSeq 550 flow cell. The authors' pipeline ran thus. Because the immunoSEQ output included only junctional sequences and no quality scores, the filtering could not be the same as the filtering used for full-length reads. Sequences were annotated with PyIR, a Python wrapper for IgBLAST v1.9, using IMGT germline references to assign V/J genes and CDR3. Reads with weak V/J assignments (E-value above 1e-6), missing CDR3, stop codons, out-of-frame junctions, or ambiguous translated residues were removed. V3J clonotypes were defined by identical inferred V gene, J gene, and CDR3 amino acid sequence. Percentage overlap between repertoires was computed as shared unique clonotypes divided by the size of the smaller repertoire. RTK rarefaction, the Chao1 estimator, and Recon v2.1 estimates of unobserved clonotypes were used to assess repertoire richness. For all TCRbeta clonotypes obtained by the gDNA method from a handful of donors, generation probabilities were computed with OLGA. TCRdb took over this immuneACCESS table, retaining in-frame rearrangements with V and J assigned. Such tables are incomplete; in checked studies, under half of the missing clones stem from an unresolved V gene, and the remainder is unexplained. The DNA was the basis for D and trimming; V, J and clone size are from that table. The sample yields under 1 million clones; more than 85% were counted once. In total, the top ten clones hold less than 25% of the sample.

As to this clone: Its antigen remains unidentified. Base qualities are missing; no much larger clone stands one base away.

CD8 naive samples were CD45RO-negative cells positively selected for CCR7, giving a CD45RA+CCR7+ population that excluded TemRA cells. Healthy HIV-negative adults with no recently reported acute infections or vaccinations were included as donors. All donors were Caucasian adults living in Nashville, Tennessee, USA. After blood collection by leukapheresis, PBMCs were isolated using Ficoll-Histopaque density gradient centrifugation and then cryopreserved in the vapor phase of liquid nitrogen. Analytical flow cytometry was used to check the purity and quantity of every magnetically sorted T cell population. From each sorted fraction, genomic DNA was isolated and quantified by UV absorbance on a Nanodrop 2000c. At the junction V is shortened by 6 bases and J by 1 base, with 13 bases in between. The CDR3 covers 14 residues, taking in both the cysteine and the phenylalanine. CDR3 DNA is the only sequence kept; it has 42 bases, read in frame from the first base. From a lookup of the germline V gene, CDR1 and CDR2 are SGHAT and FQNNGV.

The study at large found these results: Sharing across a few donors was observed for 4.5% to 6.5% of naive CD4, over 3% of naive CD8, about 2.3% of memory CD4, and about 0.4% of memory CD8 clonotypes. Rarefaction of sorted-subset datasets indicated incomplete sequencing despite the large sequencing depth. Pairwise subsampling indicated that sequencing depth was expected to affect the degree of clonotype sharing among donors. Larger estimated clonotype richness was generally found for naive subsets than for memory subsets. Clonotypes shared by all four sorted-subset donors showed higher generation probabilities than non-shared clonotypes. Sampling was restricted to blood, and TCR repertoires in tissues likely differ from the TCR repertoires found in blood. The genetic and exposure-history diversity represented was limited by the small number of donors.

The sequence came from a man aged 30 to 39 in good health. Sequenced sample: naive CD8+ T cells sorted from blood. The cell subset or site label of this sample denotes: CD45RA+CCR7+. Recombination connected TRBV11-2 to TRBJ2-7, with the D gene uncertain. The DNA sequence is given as TGTGCCAGCAGTAAGCAAAAGGCTTCCTACGAGCAGTACTTC. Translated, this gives CASSKQKASYEQYF.